This paragraph reports one TCR beta chain. The antigen remains unidentified. This may be a read error: a much more frequent sequence differs by one nucleotide. No fewer than 5.5 micrograms of total RNA were isolated from every sample. This entry is derived from a study of blood T cells in healthy people across ages. About the research overall: The capture of about one barcoded beta molecule per two T cells was achieved by template switching. Study observations and caveats: Estimates drawn from one million T cells were deemed to understate diversity.

Primers used in a second PCR of roughly 6 to 11 cycles were a sample-barcoded 5' primer and a J-beta primer mix. Each sample yielded at least 2.5 million CDR3-containing paired-end reads. TCRdb re-called the 5' RACE reads through MiXCR, storing one row per CDR3 protein. Here the sample spans just over 1 million distinct CDR3 sequences, more than 35% being singletons. The receptor was derived from a woman in her sixties or seventies in good health. The specimen was blood.

CDR3 region: CASSLGKDEQYF. The CDR3 coding sequence is TGTGCCAGCAGCTTAGGGAAGGACGAGCAGTACTTC. The chain is built from TRBV7-6 and TRBJ2-7; D is unresolved. This CDR3 has 12 amino acids. V gave up 1 base and J gave up 5 bases, with 6 bases separating them. CDR1 and CDR2 (germline): SGHVS, FNYEAQ.